The 3 T cell receptor beta chains below were found in one sample sequenced in a study of shared T cell receptors in the human thymus (dated by TCRdb to 2020 to 2022). Receptors were amplified or captured by the immunoSEQ multiplex PCR assay. This is the immuneACCESS table as TCRdb keeps it, with only in-frame sequences that have V and J called. A part of the clones is gone; compared with another copy, unresolved V genes explain less than half, and the rest is unexplained. The sample contains 500,000 to 850,000 clones, about 87% of them found a single time. Of the sample, 0.009% to 0.0095% falls within the top ten clones. Separately, the same data were catalogued under a study of human thymus T cells.

Sequencing was done on a sample of thymocytes. The receptor set was obtained from a boy younger than two with a congenital heart defect. Donor details come from another sample of the same person, matched by shared clones.

The rearrangement joins TRBV29-1 to TRBJ2-2, with D perhaps TRBD1 (6 bases). The V end was cut by 0 bases, the J end by 8 bases, with 19 bases between. This CDR3 is built from 16 residues. CDR1 is SQVTM, CDR2 ANQGSEA, per germline. The CDR3 is CSVEDDPQQGPGELFF. The CDR3 region has the DNA TGCAGCGTTGAAGATGACCCTCAACAGGGCCCTGGGGAGCTGTTTTTT.

This chain joins TRBV19 and TRBJ1-2, with 8 bases matching TRBD1. The CDR3 runs 14 residues. The trim removed 3 bases at V and 4 bases at J, leaving 4 bases unmatched. Germline assignment: CDR1 LNHDA and CDR2 SQIVND (reference sequence). The CDR3 loop reads CASSIGQGAYGYTF. CDR3 nucleotides: TGTGCCAGTAGTATCGGTCAGGGGGCCTATGGCTACACCTTC.

This rearrangement joins TRBV28 to TRBJ1-5; possibly TRBD1 for D (5 bases). In germline, CDR1 is MDHEN, CDR2 SYDVKM. Between the trimmed V and J ends, which lost 5 bases and 3 bases, there was a span of 14 bases. The length of the CDR3 is 15 residues. The CDR3 DNA reads TGTGCCAGCAGTCCCCGGTGGGGGGACAATCAGCCCCAGCATTTT. Its protein is CASSPRWGDNQPQHF.